This T cell receptor beta chain was captured in a study of response to subunit inactivated influenza vaccine. Germline CDR1 SGHNT, CDR2 YYREEE (reference sequence). Trimming cost V 4 bases and J 3 bases, with 17 bases left between them. This CDR3 region has 16 residues. TCRdb re-called the RT-PCR reads with MiXCR, one entry per CDR3 protein. The sample records about 780,000 distinct CDR3 sequences, under 20% being singletons. Overall study findings and caveats: Seasonal influenza vaccination, on each occasion, was suggested by the authors to recruit few new T cells.

To note about this clonotype: Its antigen is not known.

The sequence derives from a man aged 50 to 60 who received an inactivated influenza vaccine. The sequencing here drew on PBMCs from blood, taken 5 days after vaccination. The chain combines TRBV5-4 with TRBJ2-1; D could derive from TRBD1 or TRBD2 (5 bases each). DNA for the CDR3: TGTGCCAGCAGCCCCGTGGCAGGGAGTCTCTACAATGAGCAGTTCTTC. Protein sequence: CASSPVAGSLYNEQFF.